This T cell receptor beta chain came from a study of blood T cells in healthy people across ages. Details on this clonotype: Antigen: not known.

Germline CDR1 and CDR2: MNHEY and SMNVEV (reference sequence). The CDR3 runs to 15 residues. V was pared by 7 bases and J by 3 bases, with 16 bases between. The study drew donors from healthy Caucasian individuals in Russia aged roughly 6 to 100. It was with a sample-barcoded 5' primer and a J-beta primer mix that a second PCR of roughly 7 to 12 cycles was run. Carrying 12 random nucleotides, a template-switch adaptor labeled each individual cDNA molecule. TCRdb fed the 5' RACE reads into MiXCR, producing one record per CDR3 protein. There are approximately 800,000 distinct CDR3 sequences in the sample; under 40% occur only once, and 10% to 15% lies in the top ten. General observations from the study: Significant beta diversity loss was already apparent by age about 42, declining roughly linearly. Whereas aged donors had fewer naive CD4+ cells, long-lived donors had more of them and higher diversity.

The V and J genes are TRBV27 and TRBJ1-5; a possible D gene is TRBD1 (6 bases). The sample taken for sequencing was blood. This clonotype was sampled from a man between 18 and 35 years old in good health. CDR3 sequence: CASTPGAGANQPQHF. In nucleotides, the CDR3 is TGTGCCAGCACTCCCGGGGCGGGGGCCAATCAGCCCCAGCATTTT.